The sequence of this TCR beta chain was determined in a study of blood T cell repertoires in COVID-19. Authors' processing steps: Nucleated cell number was recorded as an estimate derived from reference gene primer amplification. Clones were sequenced by immunoSEQ multiplex PCR, and TCRdb holds only the in-frame ones, with some missing. V, J and clone size are taken as reported in that table, and D and trimming were inferred from the DNA itself. The sample consists of about 150,000 clones, about 88% of them appearing once. The CDR3 is made up of 15 amino acids. The junction had 14 bases not matched to a gene; V was cut back by 3 bases and J by 7 bases. Germline loops: CDR1 GTSNPN, CDR2 SVGIG (reference sequence).

V gene TRBV30 combines with J gene TRBJ2-7; 8 bases map to TRBD1. The TCR originated in a woman between 65 and 79 years old with acute or convalescent COVID-19. The sequencing input was peripheral blood. The chain's CDR3 is CAWSKPGQAFWEQYF. The CDR3 coding sequence is TGTGCCTGGAGCAAACCGGGACAGGCGTTTTGGGAGCAGTACTTC.